This is a list of T cell receptor beta chains from one sample in a study of glioma-infiltrating T cells after dendritic cell vaccination. The protocol was immunoSEQ multiplex PCR, while the TCRdb copy is restricted to in-frame clones and leaves out a portion. Of around 97,000 clones listed, more than 80% are singletons. The sample consisted of blood, taken before dendritic cell vaccination. All receptors come from a human donor with glioblastoma. Both conserved end residues are part of each CDR3. The D gene is left open where the match is weak. Expanded clones are given a class, and other clones once, few, many or no size at all.

D gene	V gene	clone size	J gene	CDR3 protein	CDR3 DNA
.	TRBV5-1	.	TRBJ2-7	CASSIEIPTGNEQYF	TGCGCCAGCAGCATAGAAATACCCACGGGGAACGAGCAGTACTTC
TRBD1	TRBV7-6	.	TRBJ2-5	CASSRGQGEMETQYF	TGTGCCAGCAGCCGGGGACAGGGTGAGATGGAGACCCAGTACTTC
TRBD1	TRBV7-9	few	TRBJ2-1	CASSSGTGWNEQFF	TGTGCCAGCAGCTCCGGGACAGGGTGGAATGAGCAGTTCTTC
TRBD1	TRBV5-1	.	TRBJ2-7	CASSTWTGNYEQYF	TGCGCCAGCAGCACCTGGACAGGGAACTACGAGCAGTACTTC
.	TRBV19	.	TRBJ2-1	CASTSNQGTRKFF	TGTGCCAGTACCTCAAACCAGGGGACGAGGAAGTTCTTC
TRBD2	TRBV7-3	once	TRBJ2-5	CASSLGGGLAETQYF	TGTGCCAGCAGCTTAGGCGGGGGGCTGGCGGAGACCCAGTACTTC
TRBD2	TRBV13	.	TRBJ2-1	CACSWRGGGNEQFF	TGTGCCTGTAGCTGGCGGGGGGGTGGCAATGAGCAGTTCTTC
.	TRBV5-4	.	TRBJ2-1	CASSLGYQGGVYNEQFF	TGTGCCAGCAGCTTGGGATATCAGGGTGGCGTCTACAATGAGCAGTTCTTC
.	TRBV2	.	TRBJ1-2	CASSYSGLNYGYTF	TGTGCCAGCAGCTACTCGGGACTCAACTATGGCTACACCTTC
.	TRBV11-2	.	TRBJ1-4	CASSSERLVEKLFF	TGTGCCAGCAGCTCCGAAAGACTCGTTGAAAAACTGTTTTTT
TRBD2	TRBV7-2	.	TRBJ2-1	CASSLRGGAGGSEQFF	TGTGCCAGCAGCCTCCGCGGCGGAGCGGGGGGGAGTGAGCAGTTCTTC
.	TRBV6-5	.	TRBJ2-2	CASSAGGARTGELFF	TGTGCCAGCAGCGCAGGTGGGGCGCGGACCGGGGAGCTGTTTTTT
TRBD1	TRBV6-1	.	TRBJ1-1	CASKWTGTTEAFF	TGTGCCAGCAAGTGGACAGGGACTACTGAAGCTTTCTTT
.	TRBV5-1	.	TRBJ1-3	CASSAQSEPGDTIYF	TGCGCCAGCAGCGCGCAAAGCGAACCGGGGGACACCATATATTTT
TRBD1	TRBV5-1	.	TRBJ2-1	CASSLGQGLNEQFF	TGCGCCAGCAGCTTGGGACAGGGGCTAAATGAGCAGTTCTTC
TRBD1	TRBV6-1	.	TRBJ1-1	CASSPPTGGPEAFF	TGTGCCAGCAGCCCCCCCACAGGGGGGCCTGAAGCTTTCTTT
.	TRBV7-9	.	TRBJ1-3	CASSFLPTQGGNTIYF	TGTGCCAGCAGCTTTCTCCCTACCCAGGGTGGAAACACCATATATTTT
TRBD2	TRBV30	.	TRBJ2-4	CAWRVGTNPIQYF	TGTGCCTGGAGGGTTGGGACTAACCCCATTCAGTACTTC
.	TRBV30	.	TRBJ1-6	CAWSVRQRLAPLHF	TGTGCCTGGAGTGTACGACAACGGCTTGCACCCCTCCACTTT
TRBD1	TRBV2	.	TRBJ1-1	CASSGQGPFTEAFF	TGTGCCAGCAGTGGACAGGGGCCTTTCACTGAAGCTTTCTTT
.	TRBV27	few	TRBJ1-1	CASSLRGPRALNTEAFF	TGTGCCAGCAGTTTAAGGGGCCCCCGGGCCCTGAACACTGAAGCTTTCTTT
.	TRBV11-2	.	TRBJ2-2	CASSRTGTSITGELFF	TGTGCCAGCAGCCGCACAGGGACATCAATTACCGGGGAGCTGTTTTTT
.	TRBV6-6	.	TRBJ1-2	CASSSLSNYGYTF	TGTGCCAGCAGTTCACTGTCTAACTATGGCTACACCTTC
TRBD2	TRBV5-1	few	TRBJ2-1	CASSLSGASSYNEQFF	TGCGCCAGCAGCTTGAGCGGGGCAAGCTCCTACAATGAGCAGTTCTTC